This T cell receptor (beta chain) was observed in a study of early T cells in non-severe SARS-CoV-2 infection (dated by TCRdb to about 2021). Study-level background: Because TCR sequencing was done on bulk RNA from unsorted whole blood, the alpha and beta chains could not be paired. The paper as a whole reports these results and caveats: Matching against VDJdb was skewed toward anti-spike CD8 responses, likely underestimated virus-specific expansions, and missed private and CD4 specificities.

Receptor amplification or capture employed 5' RACE. Sequencing used a NextSeq 500. Unique molecular identifiers were attached to individual cDNA molecules in the TCR library protocol so that sequencing error and PCR bias could be corrected. Sequencing covered both TCR alpha and beta chains, and within each sample the abundances of alpha and beta sequences were tightly co-correlated. The authors' pipeline ran thus. Decombinator V4 was used to perform V gene, J gene and CDR3 annotation of TCR sequences. Expanded TCRs were defined as changing significantly between any two time points under a Poisson model with p below 0.0001. TCR abundances were normalised to the total number of TCRs sequenced per sample and expressed as counts per million. MAIT TCRs were defined by TRAV1-2 paired with TRAJ12, TRAJ20 or TRAJ33, and iNKT TCRs by TRAV10 paired with TRAJ18. VDJdb, accessed on 1 November 2021, was searched for TCRs annotated for CMV, EBV and SARS-CoV-2, and TCRs annotated for more than one antigen were excluded. TCRdb itself trimmed the public reads at Q25 with fastp, ran MiXCR and retained productive beta chains. Each entry is one CDR3 protein sequence, shown with its most common DNA and genes. These V and J calls derive from TCRdb rather than the authors' analysis. This sample gives about 94,000 distinct CDR3 sequences in total; approximately 13% of them show up just once. About 2.3% of the sample rests with the top ten.

Comment on this clonotype: The antigen this receptor binds is unknown. No base-level quality is on record; no much larger clone is a single base apart.

A case-control design nested within a healthcare worker cohort in London, UK, was used, with weekly nasopharyngeal swab PCR tests and blood sampling performed. Healthcare workers were recruited between 23 and 31 March 2020, during the week of the UK lockdown, and were followed weekly for up to roughly 15 weeks. Spanning cysteine to phenylalanine, the CDR3 consists of 12 amino acids. Only CDR3 DNA remains: 36 bases, in frame from the first base. Per the germline V gene, SGHDT is the CDR1 and YYEEEE is the CDR2. V and J are trimmed by 3 bases and 15 bases, and the gene matches miss 6 bases of the junction.

The chain couples TRBV5-6 to TRBJ2-1, with TRBD2 matching 10 junction bases. Sequenced material: whole blood. This TCR came from an adult who was a healthcare worker with PCR-confirmed SARS-CoV-2 infection or an uninfected control (not recorded which). The CDR3 protein is CASSSLAGSRFF. The DNA sequence is given as TGTGCCAGCAGCTCACTAGCGGGGAGTAGGTTCTTC.